This T cell receptor (beta chain) was captured in a study of blood T cell repertoires in COVID-19. In the authors' methods: Amplification with reference gene primers provided the estimates of nucleated cell counts. Libraries were prepared by immunoSEQ multiplex PCR; TCRdb keeps only in-frame clonotypes and omits some of them. From that table come the V and J calls and clone size; the DNA was used to work out D and trimming. The sample carries hundreds of thousands of clones, approximately 89% recorded once. The V and J ends lost 3 bases and 2 bases respectively, with 17 bases between them. The CDR3 has 16 amino acids. The germline gives CDR1 DFQATT, CDR2 SNEGSKA (reference sequence).

This clonotype was sampled from a woman under 30 who had recovered from COVID-19. The sequenced sample consisted of peripheral blood. The chain recombines TRBV20-1 with TRBJ2-1; D perhaps matches TRBD2 (6 bases). The CDR3, as DNA: TGCAGTGCTAGTCTTTCTCCGGGAGATACCTACAATGAGCAGTTCTTC. This codes for CSASLSPGDTYNEQFF.